This T cell receptor (beta chain) was retrieved from a study of shared clonotypes between healthy human individuals. Study results and caveats: Only blood was sampled, and tissue TCR repertoires likely differ from blood ones.

Trimming took off 10 bases at V and 1 base at J, with 13 bases between the two ends. Per the germline V gene, CDR1 is LNHDA and CDR2 is SQIVND (reference sequence). CDR3 length equals 13 residues. This clone was recorded only once. Its antigen is currently unknown. Splitting the CD4+ cells yielded a CD45RA+ naive subset and a CD45RA-negative memory subset. A roughly 200 ng quantity of DNA, 30,000 to 35,000 T cell genomes, went into the sorted-subset replicate PCRs. Profiling relied on immunoSEQ multiplex PCR, and the TCRdb table lists in-frame clones only, not all of them. The top ten hold about 0.13% of the sample, which has roughly 2 million clones, around 95% seen once.

The sequenced sample was naive CD4+ T cells sorted from blood. The subset here: CD45RA+ positively selected. The J gene is TRBJ1-1, the V gene TRBV19; D might be TRBD1 (5 bases). This receptor was taken from a man younger than 35 in good health. This CDR3 reads CATLGRKNTEAFF. CDR3 DNA: TGTGCCACCCTGGGACGGAAGAACACTGAAGCTTTCTTT.